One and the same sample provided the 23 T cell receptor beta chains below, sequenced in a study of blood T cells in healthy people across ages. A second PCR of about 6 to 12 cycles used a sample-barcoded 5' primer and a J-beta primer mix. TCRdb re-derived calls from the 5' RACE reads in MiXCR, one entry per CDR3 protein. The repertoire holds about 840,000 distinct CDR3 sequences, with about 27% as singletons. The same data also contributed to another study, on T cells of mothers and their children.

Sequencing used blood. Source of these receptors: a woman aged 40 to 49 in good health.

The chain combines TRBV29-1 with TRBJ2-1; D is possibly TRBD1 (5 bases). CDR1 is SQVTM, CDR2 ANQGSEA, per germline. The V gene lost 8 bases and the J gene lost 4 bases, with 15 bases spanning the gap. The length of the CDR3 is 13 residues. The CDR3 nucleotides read TGCAGCTCAAATCCGCAGGGATACAATGAGCAGTTCTTC. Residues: CSSNPQGYNEQFF.

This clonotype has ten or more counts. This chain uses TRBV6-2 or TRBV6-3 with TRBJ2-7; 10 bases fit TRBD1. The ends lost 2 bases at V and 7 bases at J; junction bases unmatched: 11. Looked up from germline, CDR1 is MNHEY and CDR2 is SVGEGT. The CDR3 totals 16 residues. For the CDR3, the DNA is TGTGCCAGCAGTTACGACGAGCGGACAGGGGGAAGAGAGCAGTACTTC. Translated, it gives CASSYDERTGGREQYF.

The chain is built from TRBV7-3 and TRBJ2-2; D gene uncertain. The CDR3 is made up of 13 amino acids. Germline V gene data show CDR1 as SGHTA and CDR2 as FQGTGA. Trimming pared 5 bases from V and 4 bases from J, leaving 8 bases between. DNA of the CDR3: TGTGCCAGCAGCCCAGTAGGCACCGGGGAGCTGTTTTTT. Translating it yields CASSPVGTGELFF.

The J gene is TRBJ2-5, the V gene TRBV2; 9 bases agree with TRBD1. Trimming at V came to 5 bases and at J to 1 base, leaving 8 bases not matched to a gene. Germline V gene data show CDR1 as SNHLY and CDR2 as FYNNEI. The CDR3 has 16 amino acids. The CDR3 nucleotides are TGTGCCAGCAGTACGACAGGGGGTACCCGCCAAGAGACCCAGTACTTC. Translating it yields CASSTTGGTRQETQYF.

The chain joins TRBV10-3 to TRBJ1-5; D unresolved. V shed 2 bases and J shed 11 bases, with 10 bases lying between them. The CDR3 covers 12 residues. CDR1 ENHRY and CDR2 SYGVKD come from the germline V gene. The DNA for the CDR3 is TGTGCCATCAGTGAGGGCGGATCGGCCCAGCATTTT. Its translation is CAISEGGSAQHF.

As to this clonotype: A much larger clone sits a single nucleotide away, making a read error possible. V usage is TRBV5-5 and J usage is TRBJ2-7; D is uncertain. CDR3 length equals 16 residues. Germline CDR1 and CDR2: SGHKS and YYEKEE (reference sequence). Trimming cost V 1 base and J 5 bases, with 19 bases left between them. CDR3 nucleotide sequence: TGTGCCAGCAGCTTGCAGACACTGATTAATTCCCACGAGCAGTACTTC. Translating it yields CASSLQTLINSHEQYF.

The CDR3 reads CASSLLGGSYNEQYF. Written as DNA, the CDR3 is TGTGCCAGCAGCTTATTGGGGGGGTCCTACAATGAGCAGTACTTC. The chain carries TRBV7-6 and TRBJ2-1, with TRBD2 matching 7 bases. The J call may be wrong; the DNA end is better matched by TRBJ2-7. Germline V gene data show CDR1 as SGHVS and CDR2 as FNYEAQ. CDR3 size: 15 residues.

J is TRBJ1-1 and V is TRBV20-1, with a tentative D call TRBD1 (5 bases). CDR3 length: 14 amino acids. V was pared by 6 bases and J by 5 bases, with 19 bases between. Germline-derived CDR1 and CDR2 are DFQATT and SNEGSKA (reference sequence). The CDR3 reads CSAFRQFLGTEAFF. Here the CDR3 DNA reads TGCAGTGCCTTCCGACAGTTCTTGGGGACTGAAGCTTTCTTT.

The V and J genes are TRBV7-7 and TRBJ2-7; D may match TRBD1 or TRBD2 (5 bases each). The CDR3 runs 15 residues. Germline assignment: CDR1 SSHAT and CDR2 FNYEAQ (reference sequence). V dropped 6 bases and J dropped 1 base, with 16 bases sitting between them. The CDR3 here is CASSPGKGPSYEQYF. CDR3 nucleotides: TGTGCCAGCAGTCCCGGGAAGGGGCCTTCCTACGAGCAGTACTTC. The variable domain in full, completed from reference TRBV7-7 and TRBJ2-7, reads GAGVSQSPRYKVTKRGQDVTLRCDPISSHATLYWYQQALGQGPEFLTYFNYEAQPDKSGLPSDRFSAERPEGSISTLTIQRTEQRDSAMYRCASSPGKGPSYEQYFGPGTRLTVT.

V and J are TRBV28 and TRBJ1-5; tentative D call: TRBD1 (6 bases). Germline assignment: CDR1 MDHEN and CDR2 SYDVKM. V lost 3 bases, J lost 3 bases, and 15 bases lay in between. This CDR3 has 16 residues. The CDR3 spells CASSLRGRGDNQPQHF. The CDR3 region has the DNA TGTGCCAGCAGTTTGCGGGGGCGAGGGGACAATCAGCCCCAGCATTTT.

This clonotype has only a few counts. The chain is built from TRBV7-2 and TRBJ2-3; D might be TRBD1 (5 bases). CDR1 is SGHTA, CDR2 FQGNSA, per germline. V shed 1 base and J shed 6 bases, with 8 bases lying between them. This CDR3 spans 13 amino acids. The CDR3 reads CASSLVTADTQYF. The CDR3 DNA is TGTGCCAGCAGCTTAGTGACAGCGGATACGCAGTATTTT.

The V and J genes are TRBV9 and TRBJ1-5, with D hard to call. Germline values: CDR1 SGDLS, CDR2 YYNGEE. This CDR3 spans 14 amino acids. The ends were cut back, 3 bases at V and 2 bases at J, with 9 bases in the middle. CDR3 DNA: TGTGCCAGCAGCGGCGGGTCCGGCAATCAGCCCCAGCATTTT. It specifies CASSGGSGNQPQHF. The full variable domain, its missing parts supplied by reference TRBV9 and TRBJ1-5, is DSGVTQTPKHLITATGQRVTLRCSPRSGDLSVYWYQQSLDQGLQFLIQYYNGEERAKGNILERFSAQQFPDLHSELNLSSLELGDSALYFCASSGGSGNQPQHFGDGTRLSIL.

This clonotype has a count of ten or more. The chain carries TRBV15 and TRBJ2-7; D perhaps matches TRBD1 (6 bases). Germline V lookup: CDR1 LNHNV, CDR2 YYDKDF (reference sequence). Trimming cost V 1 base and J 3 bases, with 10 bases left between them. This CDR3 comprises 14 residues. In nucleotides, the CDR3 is TGTGCCACCAGCAGAGGAGGGGACATCTACGAGCAGTACTTC. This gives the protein CATSRGGDIYEQYF.

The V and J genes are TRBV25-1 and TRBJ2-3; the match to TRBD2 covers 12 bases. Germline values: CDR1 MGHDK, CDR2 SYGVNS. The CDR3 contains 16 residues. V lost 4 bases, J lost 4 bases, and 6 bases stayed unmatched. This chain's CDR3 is CASSVRLAGVADTQYF. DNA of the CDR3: TGTGCCAGCAGTGTGAGACTAGCGGGAGTAGCAGATACGCAGTATTTT. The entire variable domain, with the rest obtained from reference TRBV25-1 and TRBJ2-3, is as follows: EADIYQTPRYLVIGTGKKITLECSQTMGHDKMYWYQQDPGMELHLIHYSYGVNSTEKGDLSSESTVSRIRTEHFPLTLESARPSHTSQYLCASSVRLAGVADTQYFGPGTRLTVL.

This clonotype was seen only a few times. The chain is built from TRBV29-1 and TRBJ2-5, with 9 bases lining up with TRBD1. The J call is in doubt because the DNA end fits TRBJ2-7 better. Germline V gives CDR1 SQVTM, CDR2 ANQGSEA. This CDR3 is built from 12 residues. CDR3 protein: CWGDRVAGEQYF. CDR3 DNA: TGCTGGGGGGACAGGGTGGCTGGCGAGCAGTACTTC.

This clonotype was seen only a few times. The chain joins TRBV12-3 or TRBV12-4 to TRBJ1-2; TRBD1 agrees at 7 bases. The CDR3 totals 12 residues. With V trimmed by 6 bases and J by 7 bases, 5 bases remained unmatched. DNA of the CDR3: TGTGCCAGCAGCCGTGACAGGGTTGGCTACACCTTC. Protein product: CASSRDRVGYTF.

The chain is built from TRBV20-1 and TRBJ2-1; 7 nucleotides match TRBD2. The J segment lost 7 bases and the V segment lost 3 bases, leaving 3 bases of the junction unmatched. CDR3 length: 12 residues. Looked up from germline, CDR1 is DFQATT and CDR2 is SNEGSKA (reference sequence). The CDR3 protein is CSARGTTNEQFF. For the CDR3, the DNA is TGCAGTGCTAGGGGGACTACGAATGAGCAGTTCTTC.

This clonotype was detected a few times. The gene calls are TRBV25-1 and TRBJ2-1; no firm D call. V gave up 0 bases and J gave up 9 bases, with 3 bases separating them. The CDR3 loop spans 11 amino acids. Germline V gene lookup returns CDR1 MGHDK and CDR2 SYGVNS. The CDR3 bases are TGTGCCAGCAGTGAATATGGTGAGCAGTTCTTC. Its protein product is CASSEYGEQFF.

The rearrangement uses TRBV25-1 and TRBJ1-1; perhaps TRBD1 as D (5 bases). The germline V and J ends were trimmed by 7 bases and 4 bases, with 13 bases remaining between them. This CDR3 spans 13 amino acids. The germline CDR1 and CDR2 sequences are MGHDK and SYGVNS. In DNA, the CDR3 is TGTGCCAGCACCGAACCGGGGGGCACTGAAGCTTTCTTT. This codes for CASTEPGGTEAFF.

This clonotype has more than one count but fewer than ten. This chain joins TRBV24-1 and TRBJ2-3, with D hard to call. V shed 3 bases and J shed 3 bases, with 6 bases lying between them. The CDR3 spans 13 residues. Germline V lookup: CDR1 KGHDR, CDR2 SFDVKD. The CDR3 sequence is CATSDPPTDTQYF. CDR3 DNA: TGTGCCACCAGTGATCCTCCTACAGATACGCAGTATTTT.

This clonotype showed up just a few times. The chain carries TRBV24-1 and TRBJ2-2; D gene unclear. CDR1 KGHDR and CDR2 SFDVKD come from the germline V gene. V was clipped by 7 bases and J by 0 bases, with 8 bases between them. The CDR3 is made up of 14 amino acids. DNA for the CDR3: TGTGCCACCAGCCCCGCTGCGAACACCGGGGAGCTGTTTTTT. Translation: CATSPAANTGELFF.

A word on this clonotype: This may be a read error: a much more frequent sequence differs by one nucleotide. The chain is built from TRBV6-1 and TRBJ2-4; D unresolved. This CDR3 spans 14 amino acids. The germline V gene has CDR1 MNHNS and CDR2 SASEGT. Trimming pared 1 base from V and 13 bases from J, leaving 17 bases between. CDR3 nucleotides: TGTGCCAGCAGTGAAGGGTTCGACAACTACGCGCAGTACTTC. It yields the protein CASSEGFDNYAQYF.

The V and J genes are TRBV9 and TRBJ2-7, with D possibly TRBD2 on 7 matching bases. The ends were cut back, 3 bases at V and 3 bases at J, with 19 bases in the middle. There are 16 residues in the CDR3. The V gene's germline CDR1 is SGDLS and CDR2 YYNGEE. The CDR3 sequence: CASSAGASRGGYEQYF. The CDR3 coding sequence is TGTGCCAGCAGCGCCGGGGCTTCAAGGGGGGGCTACGAGCAGTACTTC.